The source of this T cell receptor beta chain is a study of blood T cell repertoires in COVID-19. On the study more broadly: The origin of the acute and convalescent COVID-19 samples was the United States, Italy and Spain. Sources were T cells, B-cell-depleted T cells, or PBMCs; the material itself was cDNA or gDNA.

Authors' analysis steps: Estimated nucleated cell counts came from reference gene primer amplification. Only in-frame clones appear in the TCRdb table, and some are missing; sequencing was by immunoSEQ multiplex PCR. The V and J calls and clone size were taken over from that table, and D and trimming were inferred from the DNA. Here the sample spans about 170,000 clones, roughly 90% being singletons. This sequence was found in a man between 50 and 59 years old with acute or convalescent COVID-19. Sequencing was done on a sample of peripheral blood.

The CDR3 region is CASSPTGGNQPQHF. The CDR3, as DNA: TGTGCCAGCAGCCCAACAGGGGGGAACCAGCCCCAGCATTTT. The chain links TRBV9 to TRBJ1-5, with 8 positions matching TRBD1. With 4 bases clipped from V and 7 bases from J, the junction kept 7 bases outside the gene matches. The CDR3 has 14 residues. Germline V gene lookup returns CDR1 SGDLS and CDR2 YYNGEE. Using reference TRBV9 and TRBJ1-5 for the parts outside the CDR3, the full variable domain is DSGVTQTPKHLITATGQRVTLRCSPRSGDLSVYWYQQSLDQGLQFLIQYYNGEERAKGNILERFSAQQFPDLHSELNLSSLELGDSALYFCASSPTGGNQPQHFGDGTRLSIL.